The source of this TCR beta chain is a study of shared clonotypes between healthy human individuals. Measured with immunoSEQ multiplex PCR; TCRdb has only the in-frame clones, and not every one. The table lists roughly 760,000 clones, less than 85% of them singletons, with 1.5% to 2% in the top ten. This CDR3 region has 15 residues. V shed 8 bases, J shed 5 bases, and the junction held 14 bases outside the gene matches. Germline CDR1 is MGHRA and CDR2 is YSYEKL. The sequence came from a woman aged 25 to 39 in good health. Sequencing input: memory CD4+ T cells sorted from blood. The subset here: CD45RA-negative fraction. The chain uses TRBV4-1 and TRBJ2-5; TRBD1 matches 7 bases. The DNA of the CDR3 is TGCGCCAGCCTGTCCCTCTCTAGAGGGGGCGAGACCCAGTACTTC. Protein: CASLSLSRGGETQYF.